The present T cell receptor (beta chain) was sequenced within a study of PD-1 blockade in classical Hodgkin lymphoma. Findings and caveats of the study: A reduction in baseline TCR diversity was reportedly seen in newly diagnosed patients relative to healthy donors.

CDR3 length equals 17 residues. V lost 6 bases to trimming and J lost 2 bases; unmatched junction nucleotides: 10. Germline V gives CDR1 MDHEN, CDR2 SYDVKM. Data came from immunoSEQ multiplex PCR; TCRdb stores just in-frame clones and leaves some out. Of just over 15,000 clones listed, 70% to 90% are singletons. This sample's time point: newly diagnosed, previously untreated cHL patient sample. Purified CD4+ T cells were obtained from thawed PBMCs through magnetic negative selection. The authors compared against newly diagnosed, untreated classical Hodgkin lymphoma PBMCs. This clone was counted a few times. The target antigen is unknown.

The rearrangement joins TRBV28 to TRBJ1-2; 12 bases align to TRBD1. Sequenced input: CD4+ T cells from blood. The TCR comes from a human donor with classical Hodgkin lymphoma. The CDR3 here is CASRPPTGQGANYGYTF. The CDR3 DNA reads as TGTGCCAGCAGGCCACCTACGGGACAGGGGGCGAACTATGGCTACACCTTC.